The present entry profiles one TCR beta chain with its context. This entry is derived from a study of cytomegalovirus exposure and HLA in healthy donors. This CDR3 has 13 amino acids. CDR1 is SGHNT, CDR2 YENEEA, per germline. Trimming left V 5 bases short and J 3 bases short, with 10 bases between. Researchers ran the PCR with 60 Vbeta and 13 Jbeta primers. The method was immunoSEQ multiplex PCR; TCRdb's version includes in-frame clones alone and lacks a portion of them. The sample holds approximately 110,000 clones, 70% to 80% seen once. Input material: PBMCs. This receptor was taken from a middle-aged man in good health and CMV-seronegative. This chain connects TRBV11-3 to TRBJ2-5; a weak D match, TRBD1 (6 bases). In nucleotides, the CDR3 is TGTGCCAGCAGCCGGACAGAAAAAGAGACCCAGTACTTC. It translates to CASSRTEKETQYF.